These 7 T cell receptor beta chains were all obtained from the same sample, sequenced in a study of T cell repertoires in cytomegalovirus infection. One entry per CDR3 protein, called by TCRdb with MiXCR from the reads. The data contain approximately 71,000 distinct CDR3 sequences, about 4.2% of them singletons. Specimen: PBMCs. Source of these receptors: a human donor in good health (CMV status not recorded). Some clones in this sample may be carry-over from other donors' samples.

In its sample, this clonotype was seen many times. V and J are TRBV27 and TRBJ1-2; a weak D match, TRBD1 (5 bases). V gave up 4 bases and J gave up 4 bases, with 7 bases separating them. Germline CDR1 is MNHEY and CDR2 is SMNVEV (reference sequence). The CDR3 extends over 12 amino acids. CDR3 bases: TGTGCCAGCAGTTCGGGGCCCTATGGCTACACCTTC. Residues: CASSSGPYGYTF.

This clonotype was recorded at least ten times. V usage is TRBV28 and J usage is TRBJ1-1, with D unclear. With 2 bases removed from V and 2 bases from J, the gap between germline ends came to 15 bases. Germline values: CDR1 MDHEN, CDR2 SYDVKM. CDR3 length: 16 amino acids. This CDR3 is CASSLTGKRGNTEAFF. The CDR3 region has the DNA TGTGCCAGCAGTTTAACCGGGAAACGAGGAAACACTGAAGCTTTCTTT.

Ten or more counts support this clonotype. The J gene is TRBJ2-1, the V gene TRBV20-1; D might be TRBD1 or TRBD2, each matching 7 bases. Germline V lookup: CDR1 DFQATT, CDR2 SNEGSKA (reference sequence). V lost 6 bases, J lost 8 bases, and 23 bases lay in between. This CDR3 contains 15 residues. CDR3 in DNA: TGCAGTGCCCTACGGGGAGGGGGCCACGGGGATGAGCAGTTCTTC. Translated: CSALRGGGHGDEQFF.

This clonotype was picked up many times. The chain couples TRBV6-2 or TRBV6-3 to TRBJ1-5, with D tentatively TRBD1 (5 bases). Trimming cost V 5 bases and J 3 bases, with 20 bases left between them. CDR3 length: 17 residues. Germline CDR1 and CDR2: MNHEY and SVGEGT. This CDR3 is CASSTPGRGVFNQPQHF. As DNA, the CDR3 is TGTGCCAGCAGTACCCCCGGGCGGGGGGTATTCAATCAGCCCCAGCATTTT.

This clonotype was recorded many times. This sequence joins TRBV6-8 and TRBJ2-1; possible D gene TRBD1, 6 bases. Trimming shortened V by 1 base and J by 5 bases, and 12 bases separated the two germline ends. CDR1 is MNHGY and CDR2 is SAAAGT in the germline V gene. The CDR3 length is 15 residues. CDR3 residues: CASSYYRQAHNEQFF. Here the CDR3 DNA reads TGTGCCAGCAGTTACTATCGACAGGCCCACAATGAGCAGTTCTTC.

The sample holds a few counts of this clonotype. The chain has TRBV18 and TRBJ2-3; D possibly uses TRBD1 or TRBD2 (5 bases each). With 3 bases removed from V and 2 bases from J, the gap between germline ends came to 12 bases. The V gene's germline CDR1 is KGHSH and CDR2 LQKENI. The CDR3 has 15 amino acids. CDR3 in amino acids: CASSPGGPLTDTQYF. CDR3 sequence (DNA): TGTGCCAGCTCACCTGGGGGACCCCTCACAGATACGCAGTATTTT.

This clonotype was counted many times. The chain employs TRBV7-2 and TRBJ2-2; tentative D call: TRBD2 (6 bases). CDR1 SGHTA and CDR2 FQGNSA come from the germline V gene. Trimming removed 3 bases from V and 5 bases from J, with 13 bases in between. CDR3 length: 15 residues. The DNA of the CDR3 is TGTGCCAGCAGCTTTAGTCGGGAGCGAACCGGGGAGCTGTTTTTT. Encoded protein: CASSFSRERTGELFF.